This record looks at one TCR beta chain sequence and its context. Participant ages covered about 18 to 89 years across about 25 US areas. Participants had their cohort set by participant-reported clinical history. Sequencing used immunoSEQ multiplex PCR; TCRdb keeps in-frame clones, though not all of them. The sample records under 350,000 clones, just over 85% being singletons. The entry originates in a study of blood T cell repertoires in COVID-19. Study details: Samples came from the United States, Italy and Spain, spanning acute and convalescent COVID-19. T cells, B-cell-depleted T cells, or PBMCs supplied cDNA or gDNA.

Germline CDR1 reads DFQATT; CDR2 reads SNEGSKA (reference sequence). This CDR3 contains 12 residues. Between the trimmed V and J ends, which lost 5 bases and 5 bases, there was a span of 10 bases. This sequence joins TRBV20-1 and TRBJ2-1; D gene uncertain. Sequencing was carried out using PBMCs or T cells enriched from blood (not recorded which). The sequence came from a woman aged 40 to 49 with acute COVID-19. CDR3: CSAGGPNNEQFF. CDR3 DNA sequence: TGCAGTGCTGGTGGCCCTAACAATGAGCAGTTCTTC.